One and the same sample provided the 29 T cell receptor beta chains below, sequenced in a study of cytomegalovirus exposure and HLA in healthy donors. Use of 60 Vbeta and 13 Jbeta primers characterized the PCR. Repertoires were generated with immunoSEQ multiplex PCR, while TCRdb's copy carries only in-frame clones and drops some. The sample lists about 90,000 clones; more than 55% were seen once. The sequenced sample was PBMCs. The receptors originated from a woman aged 45-65 years in good health and CMV-seropositive.

The V call is TRBV2, the J call TRBJ1-4; 8 positions agree with TRBD1. This CDR3 is built from 14 residues. V dropped 6 bases and J dropped 8; count of bases not matched to a gene: 8. Germline-derived CDR1 and CDR2 are SNHLY and FYNNEI. The CDR3 is CASSGDRWREKLFF. In nucleotides, the CDR3 is TGTGCCAGCAGCGGGGACAGGTGGCGGGAAAAACTGTTTTTT.

This clone was seen just once. The J gene is TRBJ2-3, the V gene TRBV7-9; D remains unclear. Trimming pared 5 bases from V and 5 bases from J, leaving 8 bases between. Germline V gene lookup returns CDR1 SEHNR and CDR2 FQNEAQ (reference sequence). The length of the CDR3 is 12 residues. DNA of the CDR3: TGTGCCAGCAGCCTTTCTCTAGATACGCAGTATTTT. It is translated as CASSLSLDTQYF.

The chain has TRBV30 and TRBJ2-1; maybe TRBD1 (6 bases). Trimming took off 3 bases at V and 0 bases at J, with 15 bases between the two ends. Germline V gene lookup returns CDR1 GTSNPN and CDR2 SVGIG (reference sequence). The CDR3 length is 16 residues. CDR3 DNA: TGTGCCTGGAGCAAACAGGGTATAAGCTCCTACAATGAGCAGTTCTTC. This codes for CAWSKQGISSYNEQFF.

V usage is TRBV6-5 and J usage is TRBJ2-2, with TRBD2 matching over 7 bases. V dropped 6 bases and J dropped 13; count of bases not matched to a gene: 8. This CDR3 has 12 residues. Germline V gene sequence: CDR1 MNHEY, CDR2 SVGAGI. The CDR3 DNA sequence: TGTGCCAGCAGCTTGGGAGGGTCGGGGCTGTTTTTT. Amino acids: CASSLGGSGLFF.

CDR3 amino acids: CASSLTGGTEAFF. The CDR3 nucleotides read TGTGCCAGCAGCTTAACAGGGGGCACTGAAGCTTTCTTT. The chain has TRBV11-3 and TRBJ1-1; 8 bases are a match to TRBD1. The junction had 0 bases not matched to a gene; V was cut back by 2 bases and J by 4 bases. The germline V gene has CDR1 SGHNT and CDR2 YENEEA. The CDR3 consists of 13 residues. Together with reference TRBV11-3 and TRBJ1-1, the CDR3 gives the full variable domain: EAGVVQSPRYKIIEKKQPVAFWCNPISGHNTLYWYLQNLGQGPELLIRYENEEAVDDSQLPKDRFSAERLKGVDSTLKIQPAELGDSAVYLCASSLTGGTEAFFGQGTRLTVV.

V and J are TRBV7-8 and TRBJ2-5, with 9 bases matching TRBD1. The CDR3 covers 16 residues. CDR1 is SGHVS and CDR2 is FQNEAQ in the germline V gene. Trimming removed 5 bases from V and 5 bases from J; junction bases left unmatched: 12. The CDR3 nucleotides are TGTGCCAGCAGCCGACAGGGGGACACGGGCGAGGAGACCCAGTACTTC. Translating gives CASSRQGDTGEETQYF.

The chain carries TRBV9 and TRBJ2-7; a weak D match, TRBD1 (5 bases). Per germline, CDR1 SGDLS and CDR2 YYNGEE. The length of the CDR3 is 12 residues. V shed 3 bases and J shed 4 bases, with 8 bases lying between them. Here the CDR3 DNA reads TGTGCCAGCAGCGGATCAGGGTACGAGCAGTACTTC. Amino acids: CASSGSGYEQYF.

This CDR3 reads CSVETPAGGYTF. The CDR3 DNA reads TGCAGCGTTGAAACGCCCGCCGGGGGCTACACCTTC. V gene TRBV29-1 combines with J gene TRBJ1-2; D unresolved. Trimming cost V 2 bases and J 8 bases, with 12 bases left between them. Germline CDR1 and CDR2: SQVTM and ANQGSEA. CDR3 size: 12 residues.

This chain connects TRBV7-9 to TRBJ1-1; tentative D call: TRBD1 (5 bases). The CDR3 has 15 residues. Germline CDR1 SEHNR, CDR2 FQNEAQ (reference sequence). Trimming took off 8 bases at V and 3 bases at J, with 19 bases between the two ends. This chain's CDR3 is CASLRGATEYTEAFF. CDR3 nucleotides: TGTGCCAGCTTAAGGGGCGCCACGGAGTACACTGAAGCTTTCTTT.

The rearrangement joins TRBV11-2 to TRBJ1-5, with a possible D match to TRBD1 (5 bases). Germline lookup yields CDR1 SGHAT and CDR2 FQNNGV. Trimming shortened V by 4 bases and J by 7 bases, and 17 bases separated the two germline ends. CDR3 length equals 15 residues. DNA of the CDR3: TGTGCCAGCAGCTCACTTCAGGGATTCAGGCAGCCCCAGCATTTT. Translated: CASSSLQGFRQPQHF. Supplemented by reference TRBV11-2 and TRBJ1-5, the full variable domain reads EAGVAQSPRYKIIEKRQSVAFWCNPISGHATLYWYQQILGQGPKLLIQFQNNGVVDDSQLPKDRFSAERLKGVDSTLKIQPAKLEDSAVYLCASSSLQGFRQPQHFGDGTRLSIL.

This clone has a handful of counts. The chain carries TRBV19 and TRBJ1-5, with 8 positions matching TRBD1. Germline values: CDR1 LNHDA, CDR2 SQIVND (reference sequence). The CDR3 consists of 16 residues. V was clipped by 4 bases and J by 1 base; unmatched bases: 6. DNA for the CDR3: TGTGCCAGTAGTAACGGACAGGGAGGAAGCAATCAGCCCCAGCATTTT. Its protein is CASSNGQGGSNQPQHF.

V usage is TRBV9 and J usage is TRBJ1-1; D ambiguous. This CDR3 contains 16 residues. Germline-derived CDR1 and CDR2 are SGDLS and YYNGEE. Deletions cut 0 bases from V and 3 bases from J, with 15 bases between. This CDR3 reads CASSVVEREEDTEAFF. In nucleotides, the CDR3 is TGTGCCAGCAGCGTAGTTGAAAGAGAGGAGGACACTGAAGCTTTCTTT.

This clone has only a few counts. V gene TRBV28 combines with J gene TRBJ1-2; D may be TRBD1 (6 bases). The CDR3 has 18 amino acids. Germline V gene lookup returns CDR1 MDHEN and CDR2 SYDVKM. V was shortened by 3 bases and J by 1 base, with 21 bases between the two germline ends. The chain's CDR3 is CASSFDLRTDIFNYGYTF. CDR3 sequence (DNA): TGTGCCAGCAGTTTTGATTTAAGGACAGATATCTTTAACTATGGCTACACCTTC.

The chain carries TRBV5-6 and TRBJ2-1, with 10 positions matching TRBD1. V was clipped by 4 bases and J by 3 bases; unmatched bases: 7. The germline CDR1 and CDR2 sequences are SGHDT and YYEEEE. This CDR3 is built from 16 residues. The CDR3 DNA is TGTGCCAGCAGCGGGCAGACAGGGGGCCTCTACAATGAGCAGTTCTTC. Its protein is CASSGQTGGLYNEQFF.

The rearrangement uses TRBV18 and TRBJ1-3; perhaps TRBD1 as D (5 bases). This CDR3 has 18 amino acids. From germline, CDR1 is KGHSH and CDR2 LQKENI. V was pared by 1 base and J by 2 bases, with 18 bases between. The CDR3 region is CASSPLPPGGSTGNTIYF. CDR3 in DNA: TGTGCCAGCTCACCACTCCCCCCCGGGGGATCAACTGGAAACACCATATATTTT.

This clone was counted a single time. The V call is TRBV27, the J call TRBJ1-2; D is unresolved. This CDR3 spans 13 amino acids. Germline V gene lookup returns CDR1 MNHEY and CDR2 SMNVEV (reference sequence). V was pared by 5 bases and J by 5 bases, with 12 bases between. The DNA of the CDR3 is TGTGCCAGCAGTCCCTCGGCGGCTTATGGCTACACCTTC. This sequence encodes CASSPSAAYGYTF.

CDR3 region: CASSPRLAETQYF. The CDR3 DNA follows: TGTGCCAGCAGCCCCAGACTAGCGGAGACCCAGTACTTC. The chain uses TRBV7-9 and TRBJ2-5; 8 nucleotides match TRBD2. The junction had 4 bases not matched to a gene; V was cut back by 5 bases and J by 5 bases. The CDR3 length is 13 residues. CDR1 and CDR2 from the germline V gene are SEHNR and FQNEAQ (reference sequence).

This chain's CDR3 is CASRAGTGRAYGYTF. CDR3 sequence (DNA): TGTGCCAGCAGAGCCGGGACAGGGAGAGCCTATGGCTACACCTTC. The chain is built from TRBV2 and TRBJ1-2, with 9 bases matching TRBD1. From germline, CDR1 is SNHLY and CDR2 FYNNEI. The CDR3 runs to 15 residues. V dropped 6 bases and J dropped 4; count of bases not matched to a gene: 9.

V and J are TRBV11-2 and TRBJ1-2; possible D gene TRBD1, 5 bases. V lost 7 bases, J lost 8 bases, and 14 bases lay in between. The germline CDR1 and CDR2 sequences are SGHAT and FQNNGV. The CDR3 has 12 amino acids. In nucleotides, the CDR3 is TGTGCCAGCAAAGGGGAAGACGTCGGCTACACCTTC. Translating gives CASKGEDVGYTF.

The V gene is TRBV13, the J gene TRBJ2-2; the match to TRBD1 covers 9 bases. The V gene's germline CDR1 is PRHDT and CDR2 FYEKMQ (reference sequence). CDR3 size: 15 residues. Trimming removed 6 bases from V and 6 bases from J; junction bases left unmatched: 8. The CDR3 is CASSHTGGASGELFF. CDR3 in DNA: TGTGCCAGCAGTCATACAGGGGGCGCTTCCGGGGAGCTGTTTTTT.

The chain employs TRBV6-6 and TRBJ1-1; no definite D call. V was trimmed by 2 bases and J by 7 bases, leaving 11 bases between them. The length of the CDR3 is 13 residues. Germline CDR1 is MNHNY and CDR2 is SVGAGI (reference sequence). CDR3 residues: CASSYGPANEAFF. The CDR3 bases are TGTGCCAGCAGTTACGGGCCAGCCAATGAAGCTTTCTTT.

V is TRBV7-6 and J is TRBJ2-3, with D tentatively TRBD2 (6 bases). Trimming cost V 2 bases and J 4 bases, with 16 bases left between them. This CDR3 is built from 16 residues. Germline V CDR1 and CDR2: SGHVS, FNYEAQ. The CDR3 bases are TGTGCCAGCAGCTTATTGATCGGGCGGGGTGCAGATACGCAGTATTTT. It yields the protein CASSLLIGRGADTQYF.

This sequence joins TRBV5-4 and TRBJ2-7; D is uncertain. Trimming shortened V by 2 bases and J by 3 bases, and 9 bases separated the two germline ends. The CDR3 sequence is 13 residues long. Germline V gene lookup returns CDR1 SGHNT and CDR2 YYREEE (reference sequence). The CDR3 spells CASSFREFYEQYF. Here the CDR3 DNA reads TGTGCCAGCAGCTTCCGCGAGTTCTACGAGCAGTACTTC.

The genes are TRBV7-2 and TRBJ1-2, with TRBD1 identical over 7 bases. This CDR3 contains 13 residues. Per the germline V gene, CDR1 is SGHTA and CDR2 is FQGNSA. Trimming cost V 3 bases and J 7 bases; bases outside gene matches: 5. In DNA, the CDR3 is TGTGCCAGCAGCTTTGAGGGGGCGCGTGGCTACACCTTC. This sequence encodes CASSFEGARGYTF.

The CDR3 loop reads CASTQTGLANTEAFF. The CDR3 DNA follows: TGTGCCAGTACCCAGACAGGGTTGGCAAACACTGAAGCTTTCTTT. V and J are TRBV19 and TRBJ1-1, with 7 positions matching TRBD1. Germline V CDR1 and CDR2: LNHDA, SQIVND (reference sequence). V was pared by 7 bases and J by 2 bases, with 10 bases of the junction left unmatched. The CDR3 is 15 amino acids.

A single count supports this clone. The V and J genes are TRBV30 and TRBJ1-6; no reliable D call. The CDR3 is 14 residues long. V was trimmed by 4 bases and J by 0 bases, leaving 7 bases between them. Germline CDR1 is GTSNPN and CDR2 is SVGIG (reference sequence). The CDR3 spells CAWNKNSYNSPLHF. The CDR3 coding sequence is TGTGCCTGGAACAAGAACTCCTATAATTCACCCCTCCACTTT. The whole variable domain, filled in from reference TRBV30 and TRBJ1-6, reads SQTIHQWPATLVQPVGSPLSLECTVEGTSNPNLYWYRQAAGRGLQLLFYSVGIGQISSEVPQNLSASRPQDRQFILSSKKLLLSDSGFYLCAWNKNSYNSPLHFGNGTRLTVT.

The chain combines TRBV10-2 with TRBJ1-5; D not resolved. Germline CDR1 reads WSHSY; CDR2 reads SAAADI. The CDR3 has 14 residues. V was pared by 4 bases and J by 0 bases, with 7 bases between. CDR3 in amino acids: CASSAGYSNQPQHF. DNA for the CDR3: TGCGCCAGCAGTGCGGGGTATAGCAATCAGCCCCAGCATTTT.

The V call is TRBV11-2, the J call TRBJ1-3; no firm D call. V lost 1 base and J 0 bases, leaving 10 bases between the germline ends. The germline V gene encodes CDR1 SGHAT and CDR2 FQNNGV. The CDR3 is 16 amino acids. The CDR3 DNA is TGTGCCAGCAGCTTAGTGGCAGCGGACTCTGGAAACACCATATATTTT. It yields the protein CASSLVAADSGNTIYF.

This clone was detected a few times. V and J are TRBV10-3 and TRBJ2-1; 10 nucleotides line up with TRBD2. CDR3 length: 17 amino acids. Germline V gives CDR1 ENHRY, CDR2 SYGVKD. With 3 bases clipped from V and 8 bases from J, the junction kept 13 bases outside the gene matches. Here the CDR3 reads CAISDIRAGGVGHEQFF. In DNA, the CDR3 is TGTGCCATCAGTGACATCCGAGCGGGGGGGGTCGGGCATGAGCAGTTCTTC.